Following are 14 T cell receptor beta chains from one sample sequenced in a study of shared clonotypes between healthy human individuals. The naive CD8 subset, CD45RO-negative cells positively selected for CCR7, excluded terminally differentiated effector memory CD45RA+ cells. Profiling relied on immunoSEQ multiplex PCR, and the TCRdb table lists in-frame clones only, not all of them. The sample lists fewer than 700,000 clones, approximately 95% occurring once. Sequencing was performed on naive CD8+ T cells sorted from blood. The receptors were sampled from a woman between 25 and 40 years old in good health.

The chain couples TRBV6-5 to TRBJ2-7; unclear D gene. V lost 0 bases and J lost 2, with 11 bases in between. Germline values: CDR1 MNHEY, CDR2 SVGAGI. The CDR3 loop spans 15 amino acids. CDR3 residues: CASSYSGGVTYEQYF. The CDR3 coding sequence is TGTGCCAGCAGTTACTCGGGTGGAGTGACCTACGAGCAGTACTTC.

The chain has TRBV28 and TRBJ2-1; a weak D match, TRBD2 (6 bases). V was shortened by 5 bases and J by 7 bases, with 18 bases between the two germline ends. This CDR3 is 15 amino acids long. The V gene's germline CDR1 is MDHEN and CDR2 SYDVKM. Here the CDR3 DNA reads TGTGCCAGCAGTATACCACGACTAGAAACAAATGAGCAGTTCTTC. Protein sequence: CASSIPRLETNEQFF.

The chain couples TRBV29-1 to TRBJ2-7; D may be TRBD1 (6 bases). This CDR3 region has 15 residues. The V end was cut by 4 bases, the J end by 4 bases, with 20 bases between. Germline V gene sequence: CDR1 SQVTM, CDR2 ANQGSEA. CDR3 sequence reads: CSVATQGAGWYEQYF. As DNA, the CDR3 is TGCAGCGTTGCGACACAGGGCGCTGGGTGGTACGAGCAGTACTTC.

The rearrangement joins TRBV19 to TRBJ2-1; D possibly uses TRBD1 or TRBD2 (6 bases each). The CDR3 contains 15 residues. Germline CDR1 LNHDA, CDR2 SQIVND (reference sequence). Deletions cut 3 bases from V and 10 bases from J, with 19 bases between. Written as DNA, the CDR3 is TGTGCCAGTAGTATCTACCAGGGGAGGTCGGAGGAGCAGTTCTTC. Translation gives CASSIYQGRSEEQFF. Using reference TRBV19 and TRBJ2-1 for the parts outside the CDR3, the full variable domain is DGGITQSPKYLFRKEGQNVTLSCEQNLNHDAMYWYRQDPGQGLRLIYYSQIVNDFQKGDIAEGYSVSREKKESFPLTVTSAQKNPTAFYLCASSIYQGRSEEQFFGPGTRLTVL.

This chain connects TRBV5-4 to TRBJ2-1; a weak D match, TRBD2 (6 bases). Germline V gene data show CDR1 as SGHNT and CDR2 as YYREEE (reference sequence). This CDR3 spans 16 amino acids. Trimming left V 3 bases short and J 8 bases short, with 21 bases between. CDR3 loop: CASSSVAEVGYDEQFF. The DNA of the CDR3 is TGTGCCAGCAGCTCCGTAGCGGAGGTCGGATACGATGAGCAGTTCTTC. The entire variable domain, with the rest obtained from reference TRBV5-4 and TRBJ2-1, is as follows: ETGVTQSPTHLIKTRGQQVTLRCSSQSGHNTVSWYQQALGQGPQFIFQYYREEENGRGNFPPRFSGLQFPNYSSELNVNALELDDSALYLCASSSVAEVGYDEQFFGPGTRLTVL.

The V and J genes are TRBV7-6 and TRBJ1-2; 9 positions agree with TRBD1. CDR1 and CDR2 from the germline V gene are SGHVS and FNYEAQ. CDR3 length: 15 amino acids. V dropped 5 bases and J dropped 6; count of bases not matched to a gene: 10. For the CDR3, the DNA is TGTGCCAGCAGCCCCGGACAGGGGCTGGGTCATGGCTACACCTTC. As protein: CASSPGQGLGHGYTF.

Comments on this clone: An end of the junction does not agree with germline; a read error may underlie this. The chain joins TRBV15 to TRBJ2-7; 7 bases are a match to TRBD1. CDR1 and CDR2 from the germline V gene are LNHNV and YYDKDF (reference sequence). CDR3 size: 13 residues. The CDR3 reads CATSREVTGRLFF. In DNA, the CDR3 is TGTGCCACCAGCAGAGAAGTGACAGGGCGCCTCTTCTTC.

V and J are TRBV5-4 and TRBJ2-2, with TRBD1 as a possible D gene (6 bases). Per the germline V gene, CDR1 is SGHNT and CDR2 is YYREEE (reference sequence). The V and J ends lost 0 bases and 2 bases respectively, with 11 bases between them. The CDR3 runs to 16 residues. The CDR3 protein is CASSLDRQENTGELFF. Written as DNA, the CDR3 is TGTGCCAGCAGCTTGGACCGACAGGAAAACACCGGGGAGCTGTTTTTT.

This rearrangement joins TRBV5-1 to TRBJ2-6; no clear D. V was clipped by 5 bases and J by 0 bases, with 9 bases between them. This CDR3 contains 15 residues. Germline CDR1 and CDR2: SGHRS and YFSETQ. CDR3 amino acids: CASSPWDSGANVLTF. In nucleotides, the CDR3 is TGCGCCAGCAGTCCTTGGGACTCTGGGGCCAACGTCCTGACTTTC.

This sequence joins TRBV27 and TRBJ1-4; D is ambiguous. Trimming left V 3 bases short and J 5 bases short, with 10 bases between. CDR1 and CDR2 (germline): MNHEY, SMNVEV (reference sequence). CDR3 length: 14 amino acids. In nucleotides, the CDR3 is TGTGCCAGCAGTTTTTACGGGGTCAATGAAAAACTGTTTTTT. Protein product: CASSFYGVNEKLFF.

CDR3 DNA: TGTGCCAGCAGTTTAACCAGGGGAAACGAGCAGTACTTC. Its translation: CASSLTRGNEQYF. The gene calls are TRBV28 and TRBJ2-7; a weak D match, TRBD1 (6 bases). Germline lookup yields CDR1 MDHEN and CDR2 SYDVKM. The CDR3 consists of 13 residues. V lost 2 bases to trimming and J lost 5 bases, with 10 bases between them.

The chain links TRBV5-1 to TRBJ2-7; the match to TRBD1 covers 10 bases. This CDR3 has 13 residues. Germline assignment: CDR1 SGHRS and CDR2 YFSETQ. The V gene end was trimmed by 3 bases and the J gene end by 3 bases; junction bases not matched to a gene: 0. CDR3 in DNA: TGCGCCAGCAGCTGGACAGGGGGCTACGAGCAGTACTTC. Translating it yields CASSWTGGYEQYF.

This CDR3 reads CASSVRRDRGIYEQYF. The CDR3 region has the DNA TGTGCCAGCAGTGTTAGGAGGGACAGGGGGATATACGAGCAGTACTTC. V and J are TRBV28 and TRBJ2-7, with 11 bases identical to TRBD1. V trimming: 5 bases; J trimming: 4 bases; junction bases outside the gene matches: 10. Germline V gene data show CDR1 as MDHEN and CDR2 as SYDVKM. The CDR3 totals 16 residues.

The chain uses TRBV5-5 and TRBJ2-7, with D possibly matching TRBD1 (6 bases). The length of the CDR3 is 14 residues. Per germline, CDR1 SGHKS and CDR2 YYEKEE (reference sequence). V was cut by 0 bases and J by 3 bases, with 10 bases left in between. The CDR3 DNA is TGTGCCAGCAGCTTGGAGGGGGAACACTACGAGCAGTACTTC. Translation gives CASSLEGEHYEQYF.